This T cell receptor (beta chain) was documented in a study of graft-versus-host responses after intestinal transplantation listed by TCRdb under 2021. Regarding the study in general: Recipients received multivisceral, liver-intestinal, or isolated intestinal transplants. Rather than going through the commercial service, samples from three later patients were sequenced in-house on an Illumina MiSeq and processed with MiXCR. Bulk TCR-beta CDR3 sequencing was used to track graft-versus-host and host-versus-graft alloreactive T cell clones in the graft, circulation and bone marrow after intestinal transplantation. A peak of at least 4% donor T cells among recipient peripheral blood mononuclear cells was the definition used for donor T cell macrochimerism. Alloreactive clones were identified by sequencing pre-transplant mixed lymphocyte reaction products and comparing them with unstimulated pre-transplant donor and recipient T cells. A cohort of approximately 24 intestinal transplant recipients, including one retransplant, was enrolled, and 3 patients lacking pretransplant specimens were excluded. Every recipient was given anti-thymocyte globulin induction, then maintenance tacrolimus and steroids for around three years.

Overall results and qualifications from the work: Conclusions were limited by the relatively low number and heterogeneity of intestinal transplant patients. GvH clones were detected in recipient bone marrow, and some of these GvH clones were observed earlier in ileal mucosa or blood, consistent with an intestinal mucosal origin. High GvH to HvG T cell clonal ratios were observed in the allografts of patients with donor T cell macrochimerism. Early after transplant, peak levels of circulating GvH clones were associated with declines in HvG clones.

Reading the label with the study, this specimen's time point is: cells obtained before transplantation from donor or recipient. CD3+CD4+ and CD3+CD8+ populations were FACS-sorted from unstimulated pre-transplant donor and recipient cells taken from spleen or lymph nodes. In the case of this clone: Its cognate antigen has yet to be identified. Base qualities are not recorded, but no much larger clone differs from it by a single base.

Trimming takes 2 bases from V and 7 bases from J, and the germline ends sit 8 bases apart. The CDR3 starts with the cysteine, ends with the phenylalanine, and has 12 residues. The kept DNA is CDR3 alone, 36 bases in frame from the first base. The library was made by the immunoSEQ multiplex PCR assay. In most patients, genomic DNA was isolated using the Qiagen DNeasy Blood and Tissue Kit and sent frozen to Adaptive Biotechnologies for TCR sequencing. Adaptive Biotechnologies carried out high-throughput TCR-beta CDR3 sequencing of genomic DNA for most patients. The study's processing was this. Adaptive's ImmunoSEQ software supplied the TCR sequencing data for under 20 patients, while MiXCR and VDJtools were used to process a few other patients. To correct CD4 versus CD8 sorting errors, any sequence found in both subsets at a frequency ratio below 5:1 was removed. CDR3 nucleotide sequences shared by donor and recipient were removed because the origin of these sequences could not be assigned. To be classed as alloreactive, a clone needed at least 2-fold expansion over unstimulated cells and a minimum CFSE-low frequency of 0.002% (template counts) or 0.001% (read counts). Clones were considered mappable if detected in sequenced pre-transplant spleen, lymph node, or MLR CFSE-low populations of the donor or recipient. Cumulative frequency of alloreactive clones was calculated as a percentage of all sequences weighted by copy number. The table comes from immuneACCESS by way of TCRdb, which keeps in-frame sequences with V and J called. Part of the clones is missing from these tables; in studies checked, under half for an unresolved V gene and the rest for unknown reasons. V, J and clone size were drawn from that table, and D and trimming were deduced from the DNA. Here the sample has roughly 100,000 clones; over 85% occur a single time. The biggest ten clones account for less than 1.5% of the sample.

The receptor was derived from a human donor who received an intestinal transplant. The rearrangement combines TRBV6-7 with TRBJ1-2; no confident D gene assignment can be made. TRBV6-7 is annotated as an ORF whose role is uncertain. Material: unstimulated CD8+ T cells sorted from spleen or lymph node cells, obtained before intestinal transplant. The nucleotides are TGTGCCAGCAGTTACATTGGGAGTGGCTACACCTTC. Its coded protein is CASSYIGSGYTF.